This TCR beta chain was identified in a study of tumour-infiltrating T cells in Burkitt lymphoma. Study as a whole: Patients covered every epidemiological subtype of Burkitt lymphoma. Productive clonality predicted overall and progression-free survival. Findings and caveats of the study: Public clonotypes, several, appeared across numerous Burkitt lymphoma patients.

The germline V gene has CDR1 KGHSH and CDR2 LQKENI. Trimming pared 0 bases from V and 8 bases from J, leaving 13 bases between. The CDR3 consists of 14 residues. This clone was picked up a small number of times. The antigen is unknown. Libraries were prepared by immunoSEQ multiplex PCR; TCRdb keeps only in-frame clonotypes and omits some of them. The sample includes about 1,400 clones, around 11% of them seen just once. Sequenced: tumor tissue. The J gene is TRBJ1-2, the V gene TRBV18; no reliable D call. The sequence came from a human donor with Burkitt lymphoma. The CDR3 sequence is CASSPPGSLSGYTF. Here the CDR3 DNA reads TGTGCCAGCTCACCACCGGGGAGTTTAAGCGGCTACACCTTC.